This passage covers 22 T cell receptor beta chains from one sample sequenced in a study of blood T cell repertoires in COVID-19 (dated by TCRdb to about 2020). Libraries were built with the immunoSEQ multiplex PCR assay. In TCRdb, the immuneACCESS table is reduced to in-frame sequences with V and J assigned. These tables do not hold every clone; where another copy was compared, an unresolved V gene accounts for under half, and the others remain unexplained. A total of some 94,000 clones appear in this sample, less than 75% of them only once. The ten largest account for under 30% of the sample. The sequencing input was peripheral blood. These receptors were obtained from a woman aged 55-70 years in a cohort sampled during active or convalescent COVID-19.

The CDR3 loop is CAWNKGLVDEQYF. The CDR3 DNA is TGTGCCTGGAATAAGGGGCTGGTCGACGAGCAGTACTTC. V usage is TRBV30 and J usage is TRBJ2-7, with TRBD1 as a possible D gene (5 bases). The V and J ends lost 4 bases and 5 bases respectively, with 15 bases between them. The CDR3 has 13 amino acids. Germline values: CDR1 GTSNPN, CDR2 SVGIG (reference sequence).

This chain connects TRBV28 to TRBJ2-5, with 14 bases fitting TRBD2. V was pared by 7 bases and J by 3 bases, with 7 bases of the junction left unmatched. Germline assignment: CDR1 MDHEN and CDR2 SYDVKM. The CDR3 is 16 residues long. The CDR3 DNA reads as TGTGCCAGCATCTTAGGGGGACTAGCGGGGGAAGAGACCCAGTACTTC. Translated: CASILGGLAGEETQYF.

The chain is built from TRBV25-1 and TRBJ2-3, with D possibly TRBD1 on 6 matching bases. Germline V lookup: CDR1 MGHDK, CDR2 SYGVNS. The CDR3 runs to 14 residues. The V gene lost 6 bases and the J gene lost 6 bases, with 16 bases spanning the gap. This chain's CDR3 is CASRRQESWDTQYF. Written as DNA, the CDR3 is TGTGCCAGCAGGAGACAGGAATCATGGGATACGCAGTATTTT.

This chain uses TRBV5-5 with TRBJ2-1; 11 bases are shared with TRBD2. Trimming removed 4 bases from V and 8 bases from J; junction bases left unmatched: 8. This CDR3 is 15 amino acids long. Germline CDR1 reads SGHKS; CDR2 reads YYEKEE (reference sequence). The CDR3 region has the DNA TGTGCCAGCAGCATAATAGCGGGGGGGTCGTATGAGCAGTTCTTC. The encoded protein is CASSIIAGGSYEQFF.

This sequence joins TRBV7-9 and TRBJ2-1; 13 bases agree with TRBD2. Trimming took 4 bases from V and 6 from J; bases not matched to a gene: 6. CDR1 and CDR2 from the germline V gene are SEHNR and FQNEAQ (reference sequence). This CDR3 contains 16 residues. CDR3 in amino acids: CASSSPGLAGTNEQFF. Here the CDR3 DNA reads TGTGCCAGCAGCTCGCCGGGACTAGCGGGGACCAATGAGCAGTTCTTC.

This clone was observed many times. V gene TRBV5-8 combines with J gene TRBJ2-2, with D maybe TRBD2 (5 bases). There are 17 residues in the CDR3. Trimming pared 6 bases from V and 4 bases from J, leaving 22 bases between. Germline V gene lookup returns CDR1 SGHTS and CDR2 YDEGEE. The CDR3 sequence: CASTRGARLASTGELFF. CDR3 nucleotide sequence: TGTGCCAGCACCCGTGGCGCCCGTCTAGCAAGCACCGGGGAGCTGTTTTTT.

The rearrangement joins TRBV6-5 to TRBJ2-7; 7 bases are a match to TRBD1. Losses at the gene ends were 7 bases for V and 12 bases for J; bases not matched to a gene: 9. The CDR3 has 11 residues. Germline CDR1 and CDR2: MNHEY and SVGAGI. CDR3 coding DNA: TGTGCCAGCACGTTCGGGACAGTCCCGTACTTC. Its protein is CASTFGTVPYF.

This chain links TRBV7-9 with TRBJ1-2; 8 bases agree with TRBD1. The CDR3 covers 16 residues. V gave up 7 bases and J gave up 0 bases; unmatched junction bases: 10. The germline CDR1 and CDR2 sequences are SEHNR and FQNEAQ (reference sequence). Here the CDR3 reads CASMGWRDRSNYGYTF. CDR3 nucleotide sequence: TGTGCCAGCATGGGGTGGCGGGACAGGTCTAACTATGGCTACACCTTC. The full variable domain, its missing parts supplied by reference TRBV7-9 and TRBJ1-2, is DTGVSQNPRHKITKRGQNVTFRCDPISEHNRLYWYRQTLGQGPEFLTYFQNEAQLEKSRLLSDRFSAERPKGSFSTLEIQRTEQGDSAMYLCASMGWRDRSNYGYTFGSGTRLTVV.

The CDR3 sequence: CASSLRDRVYGYTF. The CDR3 DNA reads TGTGCCAGCAGCTTGAGGGACAGGGTCTATGGCTACACCTTC. This chain links TRBV5-4 with TRBJ1-2; 9 bases are a match to TRBD1. The V and J ends lost 1 base and 4 bases, in that order; junction bases with no gene match: 2. Germline V gene sequence: CDR1 SGHNT, CDR2 YYREEE (reference sequence). CDR3 length: 14 residues.

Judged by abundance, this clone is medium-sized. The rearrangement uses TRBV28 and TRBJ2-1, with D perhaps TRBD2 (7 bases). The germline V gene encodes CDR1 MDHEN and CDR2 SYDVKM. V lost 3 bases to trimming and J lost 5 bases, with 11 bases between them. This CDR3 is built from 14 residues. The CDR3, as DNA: TGTGCCAGCAGTTTCTGGGGGGGCCACAATGAGCAGTTCTTC. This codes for CASSFWGGHNEQFF.

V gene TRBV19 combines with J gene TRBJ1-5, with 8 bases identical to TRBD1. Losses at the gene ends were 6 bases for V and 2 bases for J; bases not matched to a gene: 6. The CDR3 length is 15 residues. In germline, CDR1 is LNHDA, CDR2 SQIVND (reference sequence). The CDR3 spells CASRLSGGGNQPQHF. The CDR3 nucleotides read TGTGCCAGTAGATTGTCAGGGGGCGGCAATCAGCCCCAGCATTTT.

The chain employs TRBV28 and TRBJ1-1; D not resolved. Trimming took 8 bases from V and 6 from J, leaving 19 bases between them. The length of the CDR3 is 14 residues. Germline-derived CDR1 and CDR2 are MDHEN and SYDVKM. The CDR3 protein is CASGSVVRSAEAFF. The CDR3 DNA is TGTGCCAGCGGTTCTGTGGTCAGATCCGCTGAAGCTTTCTTT.

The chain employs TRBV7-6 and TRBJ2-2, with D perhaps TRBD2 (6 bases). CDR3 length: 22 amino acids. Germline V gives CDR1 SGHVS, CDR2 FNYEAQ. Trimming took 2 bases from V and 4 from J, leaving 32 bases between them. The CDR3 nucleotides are TGTGCCAGCAGCTTACAGAGCGCCGGGGGACGGCAACCCCCGAGGAGCACCGGGGAGCTGTTTTTT. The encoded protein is CASSLQSAGGRQPPRSTGELFF.

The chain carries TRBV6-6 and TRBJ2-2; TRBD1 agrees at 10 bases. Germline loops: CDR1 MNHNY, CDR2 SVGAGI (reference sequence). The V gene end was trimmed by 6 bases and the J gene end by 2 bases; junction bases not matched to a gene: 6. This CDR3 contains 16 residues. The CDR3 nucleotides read TGTGCCAGCAGGACCGGGACAGGGGCAAACACCGGGGAGCTGTTTTTT. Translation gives CASRTGTGANTGELFF.

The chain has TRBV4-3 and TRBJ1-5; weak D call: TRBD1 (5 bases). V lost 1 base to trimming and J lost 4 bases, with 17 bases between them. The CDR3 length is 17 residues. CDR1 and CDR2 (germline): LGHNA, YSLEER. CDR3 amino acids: CASSQVVLVGGNQPQHF. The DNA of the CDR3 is TGCGCCAGCAGCCAAGTAGTCCTCGTTGGGGGGAATCAGCCCCAGCATTTT.

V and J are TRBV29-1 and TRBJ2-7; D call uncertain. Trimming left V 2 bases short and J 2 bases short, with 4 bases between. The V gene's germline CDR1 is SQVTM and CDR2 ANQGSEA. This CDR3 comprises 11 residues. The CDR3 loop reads CSVEQTYEQYF. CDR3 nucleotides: TGCAGCGTTGAACAGACCTACGAGCAGTACTTC.

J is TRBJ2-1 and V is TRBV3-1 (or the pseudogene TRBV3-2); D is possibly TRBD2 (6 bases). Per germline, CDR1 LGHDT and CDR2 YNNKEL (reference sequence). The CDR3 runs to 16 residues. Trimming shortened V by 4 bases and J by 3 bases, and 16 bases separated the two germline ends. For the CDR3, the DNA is TGTGCCAGCAGCCCTGACTCGGGGGTGGGCTACAATGAGCAGTTCTTC. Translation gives CASSPDSGVGYNEQFF.

In DNA form, the CDR3 reads TGTGCCAGCAGCCCCGGGAGGGGAAAATCCTACGAGCAGTACTTC. Translated: CASSPGRGKSYEQYF. The J gene is TRBJ2-7, the V gene TRBV7-2; 8 nucleotides align to TRBD2. CDR1 and CDR2 (germline): SGHTA, FQGNSA. The ends lost 5 bases at V and 1 base at J; junction bases unmatched: 7. The CDR3 length is 15 residues.

As DNA, the CDR3 is TGTGCCACCAGTGAAAGGGACAGGGGAACTTACAATGAGCAGTTCTTC. Its protein is CATSERDRGTYNEQFF. V is TRBV24-1 and J is TRBJ2-1; TRBD1 matches 10 bases. Germline V gene lookup returns CDR1 KGHDR and CDR2 SFDVKD. V lost 4 bases, J lost 4 bases, and 6 bases stayed unmatched. This CDR3 comprises 16 residues.

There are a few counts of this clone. As DNA, the CDR3 is TGCGCCAGCAGCTCGGACAGGGGGCTGGCACCCCTCCACTTT. Its translation: CASSSDRGLAPLHF. The chain links TRBV5-1 to TRBJ1-6; TRBD1 agrees at 11 bases. V gave up 3 bases and J gave up 11 bases; unmatched junction bases: 4. Per germline, CDR1 SGHRS and CDR2 YFSETQ. The CDR3 is 14 amino acids.

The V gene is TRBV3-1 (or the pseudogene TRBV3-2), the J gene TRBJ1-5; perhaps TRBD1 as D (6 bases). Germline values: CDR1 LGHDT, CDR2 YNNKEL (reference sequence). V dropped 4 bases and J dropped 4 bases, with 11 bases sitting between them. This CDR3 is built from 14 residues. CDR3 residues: CASSRRGANQPQHF. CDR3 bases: TGTGCCAGCAGCCGTCGGGGGGCGAATCAGCCCCAGCATTTT.

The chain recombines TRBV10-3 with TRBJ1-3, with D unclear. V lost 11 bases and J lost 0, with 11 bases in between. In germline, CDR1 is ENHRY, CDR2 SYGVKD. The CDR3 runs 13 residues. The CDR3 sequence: CAASYSSGNTIYF. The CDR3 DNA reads TGTGCCGCCAGCTACAGCTCTGGAAACACCATATATTTT.